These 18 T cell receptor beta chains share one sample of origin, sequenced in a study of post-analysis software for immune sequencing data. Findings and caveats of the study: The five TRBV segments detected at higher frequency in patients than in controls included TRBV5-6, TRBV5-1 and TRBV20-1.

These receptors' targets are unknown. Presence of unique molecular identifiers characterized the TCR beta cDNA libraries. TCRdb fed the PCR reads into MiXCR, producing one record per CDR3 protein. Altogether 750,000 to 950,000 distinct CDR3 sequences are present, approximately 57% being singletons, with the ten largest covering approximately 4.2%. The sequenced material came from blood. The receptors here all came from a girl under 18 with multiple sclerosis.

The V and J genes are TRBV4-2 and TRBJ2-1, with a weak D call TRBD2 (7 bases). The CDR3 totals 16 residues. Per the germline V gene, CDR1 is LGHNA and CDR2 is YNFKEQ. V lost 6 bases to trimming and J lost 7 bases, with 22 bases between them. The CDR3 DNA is TGTGCCAGCAGTCAACTAACAGGGAGGGGGGGTAATGAGCAGTTCTTC. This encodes CASSQLTGRGGNEQFF.

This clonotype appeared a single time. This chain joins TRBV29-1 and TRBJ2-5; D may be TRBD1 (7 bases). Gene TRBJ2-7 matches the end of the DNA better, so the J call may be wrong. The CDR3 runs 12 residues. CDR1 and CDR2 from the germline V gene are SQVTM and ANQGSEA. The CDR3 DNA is TGCAGCGCCAGGGGGGATAGGCACGAGCAGTACTTC. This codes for CSARGDRHEQYF.

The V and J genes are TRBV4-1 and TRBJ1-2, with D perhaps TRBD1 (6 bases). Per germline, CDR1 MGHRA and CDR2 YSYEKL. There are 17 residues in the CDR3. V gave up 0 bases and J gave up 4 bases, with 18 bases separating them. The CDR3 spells CASSQEGPPTGLYGYTF. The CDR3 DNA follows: TGCGCCAGCAGCCAAGAGGGGCCTCCGACAGGCCTCTATGGCTACACCTTC.

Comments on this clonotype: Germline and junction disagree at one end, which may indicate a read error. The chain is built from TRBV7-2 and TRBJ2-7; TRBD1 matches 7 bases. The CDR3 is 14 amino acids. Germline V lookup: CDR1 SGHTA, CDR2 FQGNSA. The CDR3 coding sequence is TGTGCCAGCAGCCCACAGGGGATCTCCCACGAGCAGTACTTC. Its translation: CASSPQGISHEQYF.

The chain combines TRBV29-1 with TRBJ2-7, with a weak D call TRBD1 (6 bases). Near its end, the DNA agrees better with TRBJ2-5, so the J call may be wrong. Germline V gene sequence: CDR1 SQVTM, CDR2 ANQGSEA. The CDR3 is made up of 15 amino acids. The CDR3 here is CSVSIQGAPRETQYF. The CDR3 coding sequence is TGCAGCGTATCGATACAGGGCGCCCCTCGGGAGACCCAGTACTTC.

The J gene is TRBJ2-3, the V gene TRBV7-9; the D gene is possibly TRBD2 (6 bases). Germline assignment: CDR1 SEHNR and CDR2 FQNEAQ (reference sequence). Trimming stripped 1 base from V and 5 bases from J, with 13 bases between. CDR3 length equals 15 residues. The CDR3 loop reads CASSLGGGTGDTQYF. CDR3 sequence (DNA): TGTGCCAGCAGCTTAGGAGGCGGGACTGGAGATACGCAGTATTTT.

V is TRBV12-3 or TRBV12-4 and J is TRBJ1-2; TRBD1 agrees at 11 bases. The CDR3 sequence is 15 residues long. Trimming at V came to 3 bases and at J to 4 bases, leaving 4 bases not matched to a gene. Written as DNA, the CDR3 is TGTGCCAGCAGTTTCGGACAGGGGGCTGTCTATGGCTACACCTTC. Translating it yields CASSFGQGAVYGYTF.

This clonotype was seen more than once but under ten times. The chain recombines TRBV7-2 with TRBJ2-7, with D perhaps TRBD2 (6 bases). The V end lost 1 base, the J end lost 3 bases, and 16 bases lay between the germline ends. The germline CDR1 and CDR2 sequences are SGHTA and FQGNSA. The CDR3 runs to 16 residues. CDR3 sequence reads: CASSLDRLAQIYEQYF. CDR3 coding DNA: TGTGCCAGCAGCTTAGACCGGCTAGCGCAGATCTACGAGCAGTACTTC.

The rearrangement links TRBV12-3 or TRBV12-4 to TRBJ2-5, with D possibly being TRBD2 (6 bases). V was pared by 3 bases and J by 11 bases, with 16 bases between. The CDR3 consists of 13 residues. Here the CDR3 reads CASSFGGAREQYF. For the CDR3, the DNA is TGTGCCAGCAGTTTCGGGGGAGCTCGGGAGCAGTACTTC.

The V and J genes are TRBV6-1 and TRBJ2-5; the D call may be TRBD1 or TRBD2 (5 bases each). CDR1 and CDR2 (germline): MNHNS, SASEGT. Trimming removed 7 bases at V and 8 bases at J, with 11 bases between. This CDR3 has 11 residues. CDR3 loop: CASTLGDTQYF. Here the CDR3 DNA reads TGTGCCAGCACACTAGGGGACACCCAGTACTTC.

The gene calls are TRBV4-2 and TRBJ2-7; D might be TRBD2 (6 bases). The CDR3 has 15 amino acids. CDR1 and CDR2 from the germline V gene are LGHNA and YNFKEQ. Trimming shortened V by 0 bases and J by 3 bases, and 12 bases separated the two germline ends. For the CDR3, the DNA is TGTGCCAGCAGCCAAGAGGCAGCGGGCTACTACGAGCAGTACTTC. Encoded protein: CASSQEAAGYYEQYF.

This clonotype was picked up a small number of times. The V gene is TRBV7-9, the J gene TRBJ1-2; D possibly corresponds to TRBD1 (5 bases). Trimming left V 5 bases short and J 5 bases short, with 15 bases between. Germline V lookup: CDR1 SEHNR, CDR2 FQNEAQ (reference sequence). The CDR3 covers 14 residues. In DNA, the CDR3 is TGTGCCAGCAGCGTCCGTTCCGGGACTTATGGCTACACCTTC. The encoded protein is CASSVRSGTYGYTF.

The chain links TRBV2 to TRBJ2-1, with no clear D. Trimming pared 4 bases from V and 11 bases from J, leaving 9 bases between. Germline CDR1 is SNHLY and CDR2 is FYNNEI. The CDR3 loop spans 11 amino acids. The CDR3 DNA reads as TGTGCCAGCAGTGTACTTGGAAAGCAGTTCTTC. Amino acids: CASSVLGKQFF.

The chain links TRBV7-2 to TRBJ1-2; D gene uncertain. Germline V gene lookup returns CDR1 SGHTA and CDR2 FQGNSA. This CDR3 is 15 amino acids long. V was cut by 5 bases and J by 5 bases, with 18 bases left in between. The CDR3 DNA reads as TGTGCCAGCAGCACCGGGAGGGCGGTCTTTTATGGCTACACCTTC. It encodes CASSTGRAVFYGYTF.

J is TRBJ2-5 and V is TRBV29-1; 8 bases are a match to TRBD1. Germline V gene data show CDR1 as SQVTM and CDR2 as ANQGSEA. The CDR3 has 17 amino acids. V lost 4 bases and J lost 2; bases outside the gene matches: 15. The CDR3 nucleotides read TGCAGCGTTGCAAAAGGGTCAGGGGGCGGAGGGCAAGAGACCCAGTACTTC. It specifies CSVAKGSGGGGQETQYF.

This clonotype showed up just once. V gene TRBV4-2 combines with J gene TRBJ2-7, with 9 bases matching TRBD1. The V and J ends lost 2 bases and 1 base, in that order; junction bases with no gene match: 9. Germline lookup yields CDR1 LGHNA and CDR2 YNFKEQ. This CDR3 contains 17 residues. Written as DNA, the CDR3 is TGTGCCAGCAGCCAACCCCGGACAGGGGACAGGTCCTACGAGCAGTACTTC. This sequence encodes CASSQPRTGDRSYEQYF.

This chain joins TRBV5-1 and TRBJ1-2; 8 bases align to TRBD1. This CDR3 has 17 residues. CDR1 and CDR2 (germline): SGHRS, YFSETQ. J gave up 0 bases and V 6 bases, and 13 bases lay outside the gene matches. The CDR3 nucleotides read TGCGCCAGCAAGGGACAGGCGAACTATGGTGCTAACTATGGCTACACCTTC. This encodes CASKGQANYGANYGYTF.

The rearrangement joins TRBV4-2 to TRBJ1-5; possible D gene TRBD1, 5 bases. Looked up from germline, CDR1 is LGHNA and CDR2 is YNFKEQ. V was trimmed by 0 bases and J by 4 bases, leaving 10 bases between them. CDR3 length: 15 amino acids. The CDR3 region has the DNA TGTGCCAGCAGCCAAGACGCAGGGCGTAATCAGCCCCAGCATTTT. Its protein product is CASSQDAGRNQPQHF.